Presented here are 23 T cell receptor beta chains from one specimen sequenced in a study of cytomegalovirus exposure and HLA in healthy donors. PCR was performed using 60 Vbeta and 13 Jbeta primers. Profiling relied on immunoSEQ multiplex PCR, and the TCRdb table lists in-frame clones only, not all of them. Of 150,000 to 200,000 clones in the sample, over 65% were seen once. Sequencing was carried out using PBMCs. The receptor source for this set is a man aged 35-49 years in good health and CMV-seropositive.

This clone was counted a single time. The rearrangement joins TRBV5-1 to TRBJ2-7; D ambiguous. V dropped 4 bases and J dropped 7 bases, with 12 bases sitting between them. The germline gives CDR1 SGHRS, CDR2 YFSETQ. The CDR3 contains 12 residues. The chain's CDR3 is CASSPERGEQYF. The CDR3 nucleotides are TGCGCCAGCAGCCCTGAGCGTGGGGAGCAGTACTTC. Drawing the rest from reference TRBV5-1 and TRBJ2-7, the complete variable domain is KAGVTQTPRYLIKTRGQQVTLSCSPISGHRSVSWYQQTPGQGLQFLFEYFSETQRNKGNFPGRFSGRQFSNSRSEMNVSTLELGDSALYLCASSPERGEQYFGPGTRLTVT.

This clone was observed once. The chain combines TRBV7-9 with TRBJ1-3; D perhaps matches TRBD1 (5 bases). CDR3 size: 14 residues. Between the trimmed V and J ends, which lost 5 bases and 5 bases, there was a span of 13 bases. Germline CDR1 reads SEHNR; CDR2 reads FQNEAQ (reference sequence). The CDR3 nucleotides are TGTGCCAGCAGCGCAGGGAGGAATCGAAACACCATATATTTT. Protein sequence: CASSAGRNRNTIYF. The complete variable domain, with remaining parts taken from reference TRBV7-9 and TRBJ1-3, reads DTGVSQNPRHKITKRGQNVTFRCDPISEHNRLYWYRQTLGQGPEFLTYFQNEAQLEKSRLLSDRFSAERPKGSFSTLEIQRTEQGDSAMYLCASSAGRNRNTIYFGEGSWLTVV.

Only a few counts were recorded for this clone. The CDR3 nucleotides read TGTGCCATCAGTGACCCGGACAGGGGGAGGAACACTGAAGCTTTCTTT. Its translation: CAISDPDRGRNTEAFF. This sequence joins TRBV10-3 and TRBJ1-1; 10 nucleotides agree with TRBD1. In germline, CDR1 is ENHRY, CDR2 SYGVKD. Germline trimming cut 3 bases from V and 1 base from J; bases unmatched to any gene: 5. The CDR3 length is 16 residues.

This chain connects TRBV5-1 to TRBJ2-7; no reliable D call. This CDR3 has 13 amino acids. Per germline, CDR1 SGHRS and CDR2 YFSETQ. Trimming stripped 5 bases from V and 0 bases from J, with 9 bases between. In DNA form, the CDR3 reads TGCGCCAGCAGTTGGGCAAGCTCCTACGAGCAGTACTTC. Amino acid sequence: CASSWASSYEQYF.

About this clone itself: The sample contains more than one DNA sequence encoding this CDR3. The CDR3 sequence: CASSLGTSTDTQYF. The CDR3 DNA sequence: TGCGCCAGCAGCTTGGGTACTAGCACAGATACGCAGTATTTT. The V gene is TRBV5-1, the J gene TRBJ2-3, with D unresolved. Trimming removed 0 bases at V and 0 bases at J, with 5 bases between. The CDR3 is made up of 14 amino acids. The germline V gene encodes CDR1 SGHRS and CDR2 YFSETQ.

The CDR3 is CASSRGGNTRIAKNIQYF. Written as DNA, the CDR3 is TGTGCCAGCAGCCGCGGGGGGAACACACGAATAGCCAAAAACATTCAGTACTTC. This sequence joins TRBV5-6 and TRBJ2-4; TRBD2 matches at 8 bases. The V segment lost 4 bases and the J segment 0 bases; nucleotides outside the gene matches: 12. CDR3 size: 18 residues. Germline CDR1 and CDR2: SGHDT and YYEEEE.

The J gene is TRBJ1-2, the V gene TRBV19, with a possible D match to TRBD1 (6 bases). The germline gives CDR1 LNHDA, CDR2 SQIVND (reference sequence). The CDR3 extends over 17 amino acids. Trimming shortened V by 1 base and J by 2 bases, and 17 bases separated the two germline ends. The CDR3 region is CASSIVIMDRQNYGYTF. CDR3 DNA: TGTGCCAGTAGTATAGTTATTATGGACAGACAAAACTATGGCTACACCTTC. Together with reference TRBV19 and TRBJ1-2, the CDR3 gives the full variable domain: DGGITQSPKYLFRKEGQNVTLSCEQNLNHDAMYWYRQDPGQGLRLIYYSQIVNDFQKGDIAEGYSVSREKKESFPLTVTSAQKNPTAFYLCASSIVIMDRQNYGYTFGSGTRLTVV.

J is TRBJ2-7 and V is TRBV6-6, with D possibly matching TRBD1 (6 bases). Trimming left V 3 bases short and J 4 bases short, with 13 bases between. This CDR3 comprises 14 residues. The germline V gene has CDR1 MNHNY and CDR2 SVGAGI (reference sequence). CDR3 DNA: TGTGCCAGCAGTTATCGGGACATTCCTTACGAGCAGTACTTC. This encodes CASSYRDIPYEQYF.

This chain joins TRBV7-2 and TRBJ1-3; TRBD1 might be the D (6 bases). Between the trimmed V and J ends, which lost 6 bases and 0 bases, there was a span of 24 bases. The CDR3 extends over 19 amino acids. The germline V gene has CDR1 SGHTA and CDR2 FQGNSA. The CDR3 DNA reads as TGTGCCAGCAGTCACCGAGCAAAGAGGACAGCCGGCTCTGGAAACACCATATATTTT. This translates into CASSHRAKRTAGSGNTIYF.

The V call is TRBV5-6, the J call TRBJ2-5; TRBD1 agrees at 12 bases. The J call may be mistaken, given a closer DNA end match to TRBJ2-7. The CDR3 length is 15 residues. From germline, CDR1 is SGHDT and CDR2 YYEEEE. The CDR3 loop is CASSWDRGPTYEQYF. CDR3 sequence (DNA): TGTGCCAGCAGCTGGGACAGGGGGCCCACCTACGAGCAGTACTTC.

This clone has just one count. The chain has TRBV5-4 and TRBJ2-7, with TRBD1 identical over 8 bases. J gave up 5 bases and V 3 bases, and 10 bases lay outside the gene matches. CDR3 size: 15 residues. The germline CDR1 and CDR2 sequences are SGHNT and YYREEE (reference sequence). The CDR3 DNA reads TGTGCCAGCAGCTCAAACGGGGCAGGGGGCGACGAGCAGTACTTC. Protein: CASSSNGAGGDEQYF. The variable domain in full, completed from reference TRBV5-4 and TRBJ2-7, reads ETGVTQSPTHLIKTRGQQVTLRCSSQSGHNTVSWYQQALGQGPQFIFQYYREEENGRGNFPPRFSGLQFPNYSSELNVNALELDDSALYLCASSSNGAGGDEQYFGPGTRLTVT.

This clone was seen a handful of times. The chain combines TRBV7-9 with TRBJ1-4, with D tentatively TRBD1 (6 bases). The V and J ends lost 5 bases and 13 bases respectively, with 14 bases between them. The CDR3 runs to 12 residues. Germline assignment: CDR1 SEHNR and CDR2 FQNEAQ (reference sequence). The CDR3 nucleotides read TGTGCCAGCAGCCCAGAGGAAGGGGGACTGTTTTTT. It codes for CASSPEEGGLFF.

J is TRBJ1-3 and V is TRBV15; no definite D call. The V end lost 4 bases, the J end lost 8 bases, and 15 bases lay between the germline ends. The CDR3 runs to 14 residues. Germline CDR1 and CDR2: LNHNV and YYDKDF (reference sequence). The CDR3 is CATSKAQTPDTIYF. CDR3 DNA: TGTGCCACCAGCAAAGCGCAGACCCCGGACACCATATATTTT.

The rearrangement uses TRBV7-3 and TRBJ2-7, with D possibly TRBD1 on 5 matching bases. Germline CDR1 SGHTA, CDR2 FQGTGA. This CDR3 has 13 amino acids. The V end was cut by 0 bases, the J end by 6 bases, with 9 bases between. The CDR3 DNA is TGTGCCAGCAGCTTAACAGGGGCAGTCGAGCAGTACTTC. Amino acid sequence: CASSLTGAVEQYF.

This clone has more than one count but fewer than ten. The J gene is TRBJ2-7, the V gene TRBV5-1, with 7 bases aligning to TRBD1. Germline CDR1 SGHRS, CDR2 YFSETQ. Losses at the gene ends were 1 base for V and 5 bases for J; bases not matched to a gene: 6. The CDR3 spans 14 residues. CDR3 sequence: CASSLNRGVHEQYF. DNA for the CDR3: TGCGCCAGCAGCTTGAACAGGGGAGTCCACGAGCAGTACTTC.

V is TRBV6-6 and J is TRBJ1-5, with 7 bases identical to TRBD1. From germline, CDR1 is MNHNY and CDR2 SVGAGI (reference sequence). V dropped 5 bases and J dropped 1; count of bases not matched to a gene: 5. CDR3 length: 15 residues. CDR3 sequence reads: CASSNRDRSNQPQHF. DNA for the CDR3: TGTGCCAGCAGTAACCGGGACAGAAGCAATCAGCCCCAGCATTTT.

The chain joins TRBV11-2 to TRBJ1-5; a possible D gene is TRBD1 (5 bases). The CDR3 totals 15 residues. Trimming stripped 0 bases from V and 5 bases from J, with 11 bases between. Per germline, CDR1 SGHAT and CDR2 FQNNGV. CDR3 residues: CASSLETGRDQPQHF. The CDR3 DNA reads as TGTGCCAGCAGCTTAGAGACGGGCAGGGATCAGCCCCAGCATTTT.

The J gene is TRBJ2-2, the V gene TRBV5-1; TRBD2 might be the D (6 bases). The germline V and J ends were trimmed by 4 bases and 4 bases, with 20 bases remaining between them. CDR1 SGHRS and CDR2 YFSETQ come from the germline V gene. CDR3 length equals 17 residues. CDR3 in amino acids: CASSPQGGGAGTGELFF. CDR3 DNA: TGCGCCAGCAGCCCCCAGGGAGGCGGGGCGGGCACCGGGGAGCTGTTTTTT.

The CDR3 nucleotides are TGCGCCAGCAGCCCCCGACAGGGATTTGGGATGAACACTGAAGCTTTCTTT. Protein product: CASSPRQGFGMNTEAFF. The gene calls are TRBV4-1 and TRBJ1-1, with 7 bases that match TRBD1. This CDR3 is 17 amino acids long. J was trimmed by 0 bases and V by 4 bases; bases with no gene match: 11. Germline values: CDR1 MGHRA, CDR2 YSYEKL.

V and J are TRBV6-1 and TRBJ2-5; 10 positions match TRBD2. From germline, CDR1 is MNHNS and CDR2 SASEGT. The CDR3 contains 17 residues. V trimming: 4 bases; J trimming: 1 base; junction bases outside the gene matches: 9. CDR3 protein: CASSALAGAHSQETQYF. CDR3 nucleotide sequence: TGTGCCAGCAGTGCCCTAGCGGGGGCCCACTCCCAAGAGACCCAGTACTTC.

This chain joins TRBV9 and TRBJ2-5; 13 positions agree with TRBD2. The germline CDR1 and CDR2 sequences are SGDLS and YYNGEE. The V and J ends lost 6 bases and 1 base, in that order; junction bases with no gene match: 3. The CDR3 is made up of 15 amino acids. CDR3: CASTRTSGGQETQYF. The CDR3 DNA reads TGTGCCAGCACCCGGACTAGCGGGGGCCAAGAGACCCAGTACTTC.

J is TRBJ1-3 and V is TRBV11-3; TRBD1 aligns across 9 bases. J gave up 2 bases and V 3 bases, and 2 bases lay outside the gene matches. This CDR3 spans 15 amino acids. CDR1 is SGHNT, CDR2 YENEEA, per germline. The CDR3 DNA sequence: TGTGCCAGCAGCTTGGGGACAGGGACTGGAAACACCATATATTTT. Its protein product is CASSLGTGTGNTIYF.

The chain combines TRBV5-5 with TRBJ1-2; TRBD1 might be the D (5 bases). The CDR3 runs to 12 residues. Between the trimmed V and J ends, which lost 4 bases and 4 bases, there was a span of 8 bases. CDR1 is SGHKS, CDR2 YYEKEE, per germline (reference sequence). The CDR3 bases are TGTGCCAGCAGCGAAGACAGCTATGGCTACACCTTC. It encodes CASSEDSYGYTF.